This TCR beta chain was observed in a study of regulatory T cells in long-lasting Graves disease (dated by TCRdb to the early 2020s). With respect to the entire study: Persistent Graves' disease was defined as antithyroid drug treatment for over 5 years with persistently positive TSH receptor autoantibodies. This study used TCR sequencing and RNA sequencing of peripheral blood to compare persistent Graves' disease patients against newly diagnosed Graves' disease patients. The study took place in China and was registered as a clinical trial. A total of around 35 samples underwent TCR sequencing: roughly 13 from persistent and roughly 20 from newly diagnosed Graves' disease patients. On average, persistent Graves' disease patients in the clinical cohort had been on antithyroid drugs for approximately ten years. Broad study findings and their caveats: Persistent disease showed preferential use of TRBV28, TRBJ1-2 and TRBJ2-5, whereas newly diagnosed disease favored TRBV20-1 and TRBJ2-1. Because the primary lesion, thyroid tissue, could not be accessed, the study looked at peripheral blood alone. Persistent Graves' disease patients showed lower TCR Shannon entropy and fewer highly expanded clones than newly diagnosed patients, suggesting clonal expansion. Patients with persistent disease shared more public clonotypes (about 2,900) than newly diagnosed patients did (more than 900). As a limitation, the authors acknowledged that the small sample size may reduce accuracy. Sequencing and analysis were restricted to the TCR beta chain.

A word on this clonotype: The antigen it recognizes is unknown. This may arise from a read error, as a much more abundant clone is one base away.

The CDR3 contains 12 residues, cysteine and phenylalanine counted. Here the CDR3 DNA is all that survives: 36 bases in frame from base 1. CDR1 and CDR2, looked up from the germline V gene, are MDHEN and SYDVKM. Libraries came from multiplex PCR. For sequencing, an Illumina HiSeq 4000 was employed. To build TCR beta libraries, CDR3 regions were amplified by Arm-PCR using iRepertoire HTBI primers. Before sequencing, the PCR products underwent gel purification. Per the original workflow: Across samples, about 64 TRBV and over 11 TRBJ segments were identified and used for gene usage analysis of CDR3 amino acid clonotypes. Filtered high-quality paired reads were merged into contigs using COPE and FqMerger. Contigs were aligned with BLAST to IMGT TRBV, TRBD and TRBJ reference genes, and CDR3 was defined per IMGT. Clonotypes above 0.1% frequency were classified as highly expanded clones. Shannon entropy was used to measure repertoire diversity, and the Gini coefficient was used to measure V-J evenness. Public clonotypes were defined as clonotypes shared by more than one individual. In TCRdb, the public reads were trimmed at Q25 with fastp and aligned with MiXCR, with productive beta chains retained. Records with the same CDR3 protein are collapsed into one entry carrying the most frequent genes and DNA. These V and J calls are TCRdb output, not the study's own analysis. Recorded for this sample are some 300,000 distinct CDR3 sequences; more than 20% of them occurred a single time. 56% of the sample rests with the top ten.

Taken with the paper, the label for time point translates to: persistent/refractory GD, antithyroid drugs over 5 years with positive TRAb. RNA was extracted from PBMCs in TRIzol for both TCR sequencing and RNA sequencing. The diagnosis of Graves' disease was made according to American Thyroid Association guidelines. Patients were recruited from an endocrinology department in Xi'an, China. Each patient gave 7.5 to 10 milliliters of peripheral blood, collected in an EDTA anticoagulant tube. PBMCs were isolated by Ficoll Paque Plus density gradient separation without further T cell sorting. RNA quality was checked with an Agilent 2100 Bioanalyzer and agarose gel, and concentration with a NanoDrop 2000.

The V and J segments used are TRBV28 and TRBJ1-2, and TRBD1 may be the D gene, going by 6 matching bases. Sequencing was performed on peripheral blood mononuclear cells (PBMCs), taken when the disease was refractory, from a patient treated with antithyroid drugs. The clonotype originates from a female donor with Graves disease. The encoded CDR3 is CASSIQGDGYAF. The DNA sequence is TGTGCCAGCAGTATACAGGGTGATGGCTACGCCTTC.